The 21 T cell receptor beta chains below were found in one sample sequenced in a study of T cell responses to AZD1222 COVID-19 vaccine. Generated by immunoSEQ multiplex PCR, the TCRdb table keeps only in-frame clones and is missing some. The sample records about 130,000 clones, 85% to 90% being singletons. The material was peripheral blood, obtained on day 0 of AZD1222 vaccination. The receptors here all came from an adult in good health.

This clone was observed a single time. CDR3 bases: TGCGCCAGCAGCCAGCCGGACAGGGGGTCTGCAGATACGCAGTATTTT. Its translation: CASSQPDRGSADTQYF. The genes are TRBV5-1 and TRBJ2-3, with 10 bases lining up with TRBD1. Germline V lookup: CDR1 SGHRS, CDR2 YFSETQ. V lost 4 bases to trimming and J lost 4 bases; unmatched junction nucleotides: 9. The CDR3 spans 16 residues.

This clone was counted a few times. This chain uses TRBV3-1 (or the pseudogene TRBV3-2) with TRBJ2-5; D unclear. The CDR3 spans 11 residues. Per germline, CDR1 LGHDT and CDR2 YNNKEL (reference sequence). V gave up 4 bases and J gave up 4 bases, with 4 bases separating them. This chain's CDR3 is CASSPGETQYF. The CDR3 nucleotides are TGTGCCAGCAGCCCAGGAGAGACCCAGTACTTC.

J is TRBJ2-6 and V is TRBV2, with D perhaps matching TRBD1 or TRBD2 (5 bases each). CDR1 is SNHLY and CDR2 is FYNNEI in the germline V gene. This CDR3 contains 16 residues. V gave up 8 bases and J gave up 0 bases, with 14 bases separating them. CDR3 loop: CASALEGISGANVLTF. CDR3 DNA sequence: TGTGCCAGCGCTCTAGAGGGGATCTCTGGGGCCAACGTCCTGACTTTC.

The chain carries TRBV27 and TRBJ2-7, with 7 bases aligning to TRBD1. V lost 4 bases to trimming and J lost 4 bases; unmatched junction nucleotides: 4. There are 13 residues in the CDR3. CDR1 and CDR2 from the germline V gene are MNHEY and SMNVEV (reference sequence). CDR3 in amino acids: CASSSWTGYEQYF. CDR3 coding DNA: TGTGCCAGCAGTTCCTGGACAGGTTACGAGCAGTACTTC.

This clone was seen more than once but under ten times. J is TRBJ1-1 and V is TRBV27; D not resolved. The CDR3 is made up of 12 amino acids. V was clipped by 6 bases and J by 1 base, with 6 bases between them. Germline V gene sequence: CDR1 MNHEY, CDR2 SMNVEV (reference sequence). The CDR3 region has the DNA TGTGCCAGCAGCGCAGCGAACACTGAAGCTTTCTTT. It encodes CASSAANTEAFF.

This clone was recorded a few times. V usage is TRBV18 and J usage is TRBJ2-7; unclear D gene. CDR3 length: 13 residues. V dropped 5 bases and J dropped 5 bases, with 13 bases sitting between them. CDR1 and CDR2 (germline): KGHSH, LQKENI. Written as DNA, the CDR3 is TGTGCCAGCTCAGGTGGTACGGGTAACGAGCAGTACTTC. It encodes CASSGGTGNEQYF.

The gene calls are TRBV6-5 and TRBJ2-2, with no clear D. V lost 5 bases and J lost 7, with 11 bases in between. Per germline, CDR1 MNHEY and CDR2 SVGAGI. The CDR3 spans 13 residues. Here the CDR3 DNA reads TGTGCCAGCAGTCCCAGAAGCCTCGGGGAGCTGTTTTTT. It translates to CASSPRSLGELFF.

V gene TRBV2 combines with J gene TRBJ1-1, with unresolved D. V was cut by 4 bases and J by 2 bases, with 29 bases left in between. The CDR3 is 20 residues long. CDR1 and CDR2 from the germline V gene are SNHLY and FYNNEI. The CDR3 DNA reads as TGTGCCAGCAGTGTCTTTCGCAGCGCCCGAACCCGAGGCGCCAACACTGAAGCTTTCTTT. The encoded protein is CASSVFRSARTRGANTEAFF.

V is TRBV7-9 and J is TRBJ1-3, with D possibly matching TRBD1 (6 bases). The CDR3 has 17 residues. Per the germline V gene, CDR1 is SEHNR and CDR2 is FQNEAQ (reference sequence). Trimming left V 3 bases short and J 0 bases short, with 15 bases between. DNA for the CDR3: TGTGCCAGCAGCTTCCGGACAGAGAGTCACTCTGGAAACACCATATATTTT. It codes for CASSFRTESHSGNTIYF.

The gene calls are TRBV6-5 and TRBJ1-2; D not certain. The CDR3 sequence is 12 residues long. From germline, CDR1 is MNHEY and CDR2 SVGAGI. With 4 bases removed from V and 4 bases from J, the gap between germline ends came to 7 bases. The CDR3 is CASSSTSYGYTF. Here the CDR3 DNA reads TGTGCCAGCAGTTCGACAAGCTATGGCTACACCTTC.

This sequence joins TRBV9 and TRBJ1-3, with D possibly matching TRBD1 (5 bases). Trimming removed 0 bases at V and 1 base at J, with 8 bases between. Germline V CDR1 and CDR2: SGDLS, YYNGEE. The CDR3 is 15 amino acids. CDR3 coding DNA: TGTGCCAGCAGCGTAGAGGGGATTTCTGGAAACACCATATATTTT. Translated, it gives CASSVEGISGNTIYF.

This clone is a singleton in its sample. Other DNA sequences in this specimen translate into the identical CDR3. The J gene is TRBJ1-5, the V gene TRBV24-1, with a weak D call TRBD1 (5 bases). V lost 6 bases to trimming and J lost 1 base, with 18 bases between them. The CDR3 covers 17 residues. Germline lookup yields CDR1 KGHDR and CDR2 SFDVKD. CDR3 bases: TGTGCCACCAGTCTTGGCCAGGGATCCACCAGCAATCAGCCCCAGCATTTT. It yields the protein CATSLGQGSTSNQPQHF.

The V and J genes are TRBV5-5 and TRBJ1-2, with TRBD1 matching 9 bases. Per germline, CDR1 SGHKS and CDR2 YYEKEE (reference sequence). V was pared by 0 bases and J by 3 bases, with 12 bases of the junction left unmatched. CDR3 length equals 18 residues. The CDR3 DNA reads as TGTGCCAGCAGCTTGGAATGGGGACAGGGTTTGGTCGACTATGGCTACACCTTC. This codes for CASSLEWGQGLVDYGYTF.

V is TRBV30 and J is TRBJ1-6; no clear D gene. The germline V gene encodes CDR1 GTSNPN and CDR2 SVGIG (reference sequence). Between the trimmed V and J ends, which lost 1 base and 8 bases, there was a span of 0 bases. The CDR3 is made up of 10 amino acids. The DNA of the CDR3 is TGTGCCTGGAGTGATTCACCCCTCCACTTT. Protein product: CAWSDSPLHF.

The chain carries TRBV7-8 and TRBJ2-1, with TRBD1 matching over 8 bases. Germline CDR1 reads SGHVS; CDR2 reads FQNEAQ. The CDR3 is 13 residues long. V shed 5 bases and J 9 bases; nucleotides not matched to a gene: 6. This chain's CDR3 is CASSPSGGFEQFF. CDR3 DNA: TGTGCCAGCAGCCCTTCAGGGGGCTTTGAGCAGTTCTTC.

The rearrangement uses TRBV5-4 and TRBJ1-4, with TRBD1 as a possible D gene (6 bases). Germline CDR1 is SGHNT and CDR2 is YYREEE (reference sequence). Trimming removed 4 bases at V and 7 bases at J, with 17 bases between. This CDR3 contains 15 residues. CDR3 DNA: TGTGCCAGCAGCCAATCAGGGGCGAGTCGTGAAAAACTGTTTTTT. It is translated as CASSQSGASREKLFF.

The chain couples TRBV5-5 to TRBJ2-2; D uncertain. The CDR3 sequence is 12 residues long. Germline V CDR1 and CDR2: SGHKS, YYEKEE (reference sequence). The V end lost 3 bases, the J end lost 3 bases, and 3 bases lay between the germline ends. The CDR3 sequence: CASSSYTGELFF. CDR3 nucleotide sequence: TGTGCCAGCAGCTCCTACACCGGGGAGCTGTTTTTT.

The V call is TRBV10-3, the J call TRBJ2-2; 10 nucleotides agree with TRBD2. V shed 2 bases, J shed 5 bases, and the junction held 2 bases outside the gene matches. Germline loops: CDR1 ENHRY, CDR2 SYGVKD. The CDR3 sequence is 15 residues long. The CDR3 loop reads CAISEVAGGTGELFF. CDR3 DNA sequence: TGTGCCATCAGTGAGGTAGCGGGGGGAACCGGGGAGCTGTTTTTT.

The chain recombines TRBV25-1 with TRBJ1-2, with D unclear. The CDR3 runs to 12 residues. V shed 5 bases and J shed 4 bases, with 8 bases lying between them. The germline V gene has CDR1 MGHDK and CDR2 SYGVNS. CDR3 loop: CASSTQAYGYTF. The DNA for the CDR3 is TGTGCCAGCAGTACACAAGCCTATGGCTACACCTTC.

The rearrangement links TRBV29-1 to TRBJ2-2, with 7 bases fitting TRBD1. The CDR3 length is 16 residues. CDR1 and CDR2 from the germline V gene are SQVTM and ANQGSEA. V shed 0 bases, J shed 7 bases, and the junction held 11 bases outside the gene matches. Here the CDR3 DNA reads TGCAGCGTTGAAGATCGGAGACAGGGTTCATTCGGGGAGCTGTTTTTT. Amino acid sequence: CSVEDRRQGSFGELFF.

The chain couples TRBV5-4 to TRBJ1-4; D not resolved. Trimming cost V 1 base and J 5 bases, with 15 bases left between them. CDR1 and CDR2 (germline): SGHNT, YYREEE (reference sequence). The length of the CDR3 is 16 residues. The CDR3 spells CASSLKHDAPNEKLFF. For the CDR3, the DNA is TGTGCCAGCAGCTTGAAGCATGACGCGCCAAATGAAAAACTGTTTTTT. Based on the CDR3 plus reference TRBV5-4 and TRBJ1-4, the full variable domain is ETGVTQSPTHLIKTRGQQVTLRCSSQSGHNTVSWYQQALGQGPQFIFQYYREEENGRGNFPPRFSGLQFPNYSSELNVNALELDDSALYLCASSLKHDAPNEKLFFGSGTQLSVL.